What follows is one T cell receptor (beta chain) and its context. Antigen specificity is unknown. This sample was taken from a study of shared clonotypes between healthy human individuals. CDR3 length: 18 amino acids. Per germline, CDR1 SGHNT and CDR2 YYREEE (reference sequence). Unmatched junction bases numbered 12, after V lost 1 base and J lost 4 bases. Each replicate PCR on the sorted subsets used 200 ng DNA (around 31,000 T cell genomes). Measured with immunoSEQ multiplex PCR; TCRdb has only the in-frame clones, and not every one. The sample records 500,000 to 550,000 clones, about 96% being singletons. Broader study findings: In a handful of donors, around 5% of naive CD4 clonotypes appeared in common. Genetic and exposure-history diversity was limited by the few donors. In this cohort, only blood was sampled, and tissue repertoires likely differ.

Material for sequencing was naive CD4+ T cells sorted from blood. The subset denotes: CD45RA+ positively selected. The chain employs TRBV5-4 and TRBJ2-1; TRBD2 aligns across 9 bases. This clonotype was obtained from a woman aged 25 to 39 in good health. The CDR3 DNA follows: TGTGCCAGCAGCTTGACACACAAGACTAGCGGAGTTTACAATGAGCAGTTCTTC. The encoded protein is CASSLTHKTSGVYNEQFF. Filled out from reference TRBV5-4 and TRBJ2-1, the complete variable domain reads ETGVTQSPTHLIKTRGQQVTLRCSSQSGHNTVSWYQQALGQGPQFIFQYYREEENGRGNFPPRFSGLQFPNYSSELNVNALELDDSALYLCASSLTHKTSGVYNEQFFGPGTRLTVL.